This entry features one T cell receptor (beta chain) sequence. Its antigen is still unknown. The protocol was immunoSEQ multiplex PCR, while the TCRdb copy is restricted to in-frame clones and leaves out a portion. The data show about 160,000 clones, around 92% seen once. The data are from a study of cytomegalovirus exposure and HLA in healthy donors. Findings of the study overall: The authors confirmed in vitro that a few CMV-associated chains were specific for CMV antigens. It was found in a later analysis that first-cohort TCR clusters tended to co-occur in the 120 validation repertoires. Usually a TCR sequence was rare, but some public TCRs were found in many donors.

The clonotype originates from a woman younger than 35 in good health and CMV-seropositive. Specimen: PBMCs.

The CDR3 region has the DNA TGTGCCAGCAGCTTAACCAGTTCCAAGACAGATACGCAGTATTTT. Residues: CASSLTSSKTDTQYF. The chain recombines TRBV7-9 with TRBJ2-3; D uncertain. The CDR3 has 15 residues. V was shortened by 2 bases and J by 3 bases, with 12 bases between the two germline ends. Germline CDR1 SEHNR, CDR2 FQNEAQ (reference sequence).